This T cell receptor beta chain was identified in a study of blood T cell repertoires in COVID-19. The junction had 9 bases not matched to a gene; V was cut back by 5 bases and J by 2 bases. This CDR3 contains 16 residues. Germline CDR1 is SGHTA and CDR2 is FQGTGA. Method: immunoSEQ multiplex PCR; TCRdb's copy keeps in-frame clones and lacks some. The sample lists fewer than 450,000 clones, about 89% occurring once. The specimen sequenced was peripheral blood. This sequence originates from a woman aged 50 to 60 with COVID-19, enrolled during active disease. The rearrangement uses TRBV7-3 and TRBJ2-3; 8 bases match TRBD2. The CDR3 sequence is CASSPRLAPITDTQYF. The DNA of the CDR3 is TGTGCCAGCAGCCCCCGACTAGCGCCGATCACAGATACGCAGTATTTT.